This T cell receptor (beta chain) was found in a study of blood T cell repertoires in COVID-19. Study-level background: Both acute and convalescent COVID-19 samples were obtained from the United States, Italy and Spain. PBMCs, B-cell-depleted T cells, or T cells were the source of the cDNA or gDNA that made up the material.

Enrolment of Seattle patients took place during active infection, and they were followed longitudinally. The CDR3 loop spans 18 amino acids. CDR1 and CDR2 (germline): LGHDT, YNNKEL (reference sequence). With 1 base removed from V and 8 bases from J, the gap between germline ends came to 24 bases. As originally analysed: Amplifying reference gene primers gave estimates of nucleated cell counts. TCRdb keeps only in-frame clones here, not all; method: immunoSEQ multiplex PCR. The V and J calls and the clone size are those of that table, but D and trimming were determined from the DNA. In the table there are 250,000 to 350,000 clones, around 85% of which are singletons.

This clonotype was sampled from a human donor with COVID-19, enrolled during active disease. The donor label of this sample is uncertain. The chain links TRBV3-1 (or the pseudogene TRBV3-2) to TRBJ2-1; possibly TRBD2 for D (6 bases). Sequencing used peripheral blood. CDR3 region: CASSQVFRGRIEEDEQFF. The CDR3 nucleotides are TGTGCCAGCAGCCAAGTCTTCCGGGGGAGGATTGAGGAGGATGAGCAGTTCTTC.